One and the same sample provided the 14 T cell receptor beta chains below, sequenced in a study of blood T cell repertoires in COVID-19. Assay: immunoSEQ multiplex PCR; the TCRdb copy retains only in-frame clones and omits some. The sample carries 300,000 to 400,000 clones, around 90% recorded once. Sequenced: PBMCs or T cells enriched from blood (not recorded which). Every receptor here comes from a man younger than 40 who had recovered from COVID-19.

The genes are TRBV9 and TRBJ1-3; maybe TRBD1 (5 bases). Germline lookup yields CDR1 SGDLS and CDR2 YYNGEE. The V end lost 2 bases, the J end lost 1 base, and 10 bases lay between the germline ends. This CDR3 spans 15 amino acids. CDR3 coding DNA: TGTGCCAGCAGCGTCGCAGGGTATTCTGGAAACACCATATATTTT. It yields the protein CASSVAGYSGNTIYF.

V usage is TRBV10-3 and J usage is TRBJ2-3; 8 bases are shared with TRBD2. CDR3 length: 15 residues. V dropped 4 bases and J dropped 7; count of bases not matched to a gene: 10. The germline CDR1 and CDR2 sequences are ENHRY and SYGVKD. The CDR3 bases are TGTGCCATCAGTGGGATAGGCGGGGGGTCGTATACGCAGTATTTT. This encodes CAISGIGGGSYTQYF.

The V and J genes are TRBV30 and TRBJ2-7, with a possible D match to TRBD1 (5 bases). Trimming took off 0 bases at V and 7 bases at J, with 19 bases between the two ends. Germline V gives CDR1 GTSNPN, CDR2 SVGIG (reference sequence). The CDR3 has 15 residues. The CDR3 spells CAWSVPAGTGREQYF. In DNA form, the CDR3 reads TGTGCCTGGAGTGTACCCGCCGGAACAGGTCGAGAGCAGTACTTC.

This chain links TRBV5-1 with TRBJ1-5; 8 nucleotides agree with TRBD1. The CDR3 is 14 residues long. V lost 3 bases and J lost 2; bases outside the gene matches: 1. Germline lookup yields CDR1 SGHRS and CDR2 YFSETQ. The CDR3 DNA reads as TGCGCCAGCAGCTGGGGACAGGGCAATCAGCCCCAGCATTTT. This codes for CASSWGQGNQPQHF.

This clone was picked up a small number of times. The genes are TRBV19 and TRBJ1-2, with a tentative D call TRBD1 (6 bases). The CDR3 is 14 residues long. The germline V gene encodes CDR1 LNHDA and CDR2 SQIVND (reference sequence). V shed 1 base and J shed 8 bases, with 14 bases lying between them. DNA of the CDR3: TGTGCCAGTAGTATAGTGCGGGGGCAGGACGGCTACACCTTC. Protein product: CASSIVRGQDGYTF.

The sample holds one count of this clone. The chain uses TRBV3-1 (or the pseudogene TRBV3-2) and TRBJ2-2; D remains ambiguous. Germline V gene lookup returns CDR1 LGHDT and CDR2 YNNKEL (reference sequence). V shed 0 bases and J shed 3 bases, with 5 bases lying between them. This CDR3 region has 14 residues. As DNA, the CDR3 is TGTGCCAGCAGCCAAGACAGTTACACCGGGGAGCTGTTTTTT. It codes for CASSQDSYTGELFF.

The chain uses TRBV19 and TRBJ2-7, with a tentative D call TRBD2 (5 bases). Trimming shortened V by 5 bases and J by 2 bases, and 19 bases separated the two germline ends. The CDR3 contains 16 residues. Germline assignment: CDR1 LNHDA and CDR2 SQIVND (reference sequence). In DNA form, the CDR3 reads TGTGCCAGTAGTGCAGCACAGCGGACGACGACCTACGAGCAGTACTTC. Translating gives CASSAAQRTTTYEQYF.

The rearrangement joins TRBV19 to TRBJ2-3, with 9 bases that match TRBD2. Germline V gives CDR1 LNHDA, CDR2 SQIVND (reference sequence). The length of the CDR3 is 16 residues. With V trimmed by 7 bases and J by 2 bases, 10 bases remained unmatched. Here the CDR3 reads CASKGLAGGITDTQYF. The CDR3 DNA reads TGTGCCAGTAAAGGACTTGCGGGGGGGATCACAGATACGCAGTATTTT.

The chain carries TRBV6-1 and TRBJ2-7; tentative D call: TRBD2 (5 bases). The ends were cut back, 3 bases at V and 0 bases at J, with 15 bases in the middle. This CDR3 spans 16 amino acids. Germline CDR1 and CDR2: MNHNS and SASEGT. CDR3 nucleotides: TGTGCCAGCAGTGAGAGGGCCTACCCTAGCTCCTACGAGCAGTACTTC. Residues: CASSERAYPSSYEQYF.

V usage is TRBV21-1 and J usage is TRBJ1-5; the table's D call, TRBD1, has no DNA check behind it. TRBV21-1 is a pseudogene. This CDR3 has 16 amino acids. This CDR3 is CASRTKNGQPNQPQHF. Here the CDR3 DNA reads TGTGCCAGCAGAACAAAGAATGGACAGCCAAATCAGCCCCAGCATTTT.

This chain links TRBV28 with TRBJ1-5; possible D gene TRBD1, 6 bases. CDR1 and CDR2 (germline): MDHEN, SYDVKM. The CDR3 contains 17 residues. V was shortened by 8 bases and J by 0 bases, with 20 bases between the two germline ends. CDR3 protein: CASASPRTAISNQPQHF. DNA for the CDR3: TGTGCCAGCGCTTCACCTCGGACAGCTATTAGCAATCAGCCCCAGCATTTT.

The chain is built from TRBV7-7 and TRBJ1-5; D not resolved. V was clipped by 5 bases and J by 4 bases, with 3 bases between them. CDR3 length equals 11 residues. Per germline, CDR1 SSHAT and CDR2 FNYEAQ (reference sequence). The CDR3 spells CASSRNQPQHF. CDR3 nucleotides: TGTGCCAGCAGCCGGAATCAGCCCCAGCATTTT.

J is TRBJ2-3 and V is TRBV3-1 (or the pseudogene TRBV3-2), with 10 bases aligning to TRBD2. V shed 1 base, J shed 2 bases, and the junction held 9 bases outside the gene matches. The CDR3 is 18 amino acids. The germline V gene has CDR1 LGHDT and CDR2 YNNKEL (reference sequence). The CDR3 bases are TGTGCCAGCAGCCAAGGGTCGGCGAGCGGGGGGGCCACAGATACGCAGTATTTT. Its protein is CASSQGSASGGATDTQYF.

This chain's CDR3 is CASSLSIIGGTSYEQYF. As DNA, the CDR3 is TGTGCCAGCAGTTTATCGATTATCGGGGGGACCTCCTACGAGCAGTACTTC. V gene TRBV27 combines with J gene TRBJ2-7; 7 bases align to TRBD2. The ends lost 0 bases at V and 0 bases at J; junction bases unmatched: 8. The CDR3 spans 17 residues. CDR1 and CDR2 (germline): MNHEY, SMNVEV (reference sequence).